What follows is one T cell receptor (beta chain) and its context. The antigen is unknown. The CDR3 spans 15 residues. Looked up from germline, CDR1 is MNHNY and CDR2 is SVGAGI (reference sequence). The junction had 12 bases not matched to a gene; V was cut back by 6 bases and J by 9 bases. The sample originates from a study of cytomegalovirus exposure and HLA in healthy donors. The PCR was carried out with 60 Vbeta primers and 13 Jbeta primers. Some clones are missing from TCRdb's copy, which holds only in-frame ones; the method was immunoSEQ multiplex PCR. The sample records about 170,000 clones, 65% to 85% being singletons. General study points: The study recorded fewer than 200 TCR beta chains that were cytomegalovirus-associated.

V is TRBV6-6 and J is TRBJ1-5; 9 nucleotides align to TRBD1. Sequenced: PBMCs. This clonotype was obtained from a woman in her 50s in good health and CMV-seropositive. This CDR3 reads CASSSGTGQWLPQHF. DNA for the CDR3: TGTGCCAGCAGCTCCGGGACAGGGCAGTGGCTGCCCCAGCATTTT.